This TCR beta chain stems from a study of cytomegalovirus exposure and HLA in healthy donors. Study background: Earlier sequencing of 150 million to 200 million T cells yielded fewer than 140 million unique TCR beta sequences.

Concerning this clone itself: Antigen unknown.

Germline CDR1 SGHRS, CDR2 YFSETQ. The V end lost 0 bases, the J end lost 0 bases, and 31 bases lay between the germline ends. The CDR3 is 24 residues long. PCR was performed using 60 Vbeta and 13 Jbeta primers. Produced via immunoSEQ multiplex PCR; TCRdb's table is partial and in-frame only. This repertoire shows 100,000 to 150,000 clones, about 82% found once; its top ten account for 1.9%. Findings and limits, study-wide: Published work reported that the classifier diagnosed cytomegalovirus status with high specificity and sensitivity. Across donors, presence/absence analyses took sequencing depth to be roughly uniform. An Asian-associated ancestry cluster reportedly showed fewer N-insertions than the roughly 670-donor mean in a later analysis.

Material: PBMCs. This rearrangement joins TRBV5-1 to TRBJ1-6; perhaps TRBD1 as D (5 bases). The receptor's source is a man aged 50 or older in good health and CMV-seronegative. The CDR3 loop is CASSLAGPFVWVGGLSSYNSPLHF. CDR3 sequence (DNA): TGCGCCAGCAGCTTGGCCGGGCCCTTTGTGTGGGTGGGGGGACTCAGCTCCTATAATTCACCCCTCCACTTT. The whole variable domain, remainder taken from reference TRBV5-1 and TRBJ1-6, is KAGVTQTPRYLIKTRGQQVTLSCSPISGHRSVSWYQQTPGQGLQFLFEYFSETQRNKGNFPGRFSGRQFSNSRSEMNVSTLELGDSALYLCASSLAGPFVWVGGLSSYNSPLHFGNGTRLTVT.